The rows below give T cell receptor beta chains drawn from one sample of a study of shared clonotypes between healthy human individuals. The assay was immunoSEQ multiplex PCR, and TCRdb's table has in-frame clones only and misses some. The sample includes about 820,000 clones, 92% of them seen just once. The material sequenced was naive CD8+ T cells sorted from blood. Source of these receptors: a man aged 25 to 45 in good health. Both conserved end residues are part of each CDR3.

>15|TRBV4-3
CASSQDRGYYNEQFF
>15|TRBV27
CASSHGLAGVDIQYF
>14|TRBV28
CASSLAGTNNEQFF
>16|TRBV5-8
CASSRDKSSGANVLTF
>16|TRBV19
CASTRRTGTSGDEQFF
>12|TRBV6-6
CASRDNYNEQFF
>14|TRBV30
CAWDLTGISYGYTF
>15|TRBV7-2
CASSFVGGSYNEQFF
>16|TRBV5-4
CASSLGGLALSYEQYF
>17|TRBV11-3
CASSERTSGVSYNEQFF
>15|TRBV15
CATSRDDNSYNEQFF
>14|TRBV5-5
CASSQTSSTYGYTF
>17|TRBV11-2
CASSPTSGSRSSYEQYF
>16|TRBV7-9
CASPFRGRANTGELFF
>13|TRBV29-1
CSVSTGGEYEQYF
>14|TRBV28
CASRNWGGYNEQFF
>14|TRBV7-9
CASSLDRVQETQYF
>13|TRBV7-3
CASSDWILGELFF
>12|TRBV19
CASSPGRTEAFF
>11|TRBV7-9
CASSSGREQYF
>15|TRBV27
CASSLEAASNQPQHF
>15|TRBV29-1
CSVGGQATNTGELFF
>14|TRBV7-8
CASSLVTGANVLTF
>11|TRBV7-9
CASSLMVEQYF
>13|TRBV30
CAWSHTLVYEQFF
>17|TRBV11-2
CASSLGVAGVAAGELFF
>16|TRBV11-2
CASSLGLWGSNEKLFF
>16|TRBV9
CASSVEDGTTYNEQFF
>17|TRBV7-8
CASSLVLVRGVNTEAFF
>16|TRBV4-1
CASSQGWQGTTYEQYF
>16|TRBV6-6
CASSRRTSGPTGELFF
>13|TRBV7-2
CASSLGGWQPQHF
>11|TRBV2
CASSDVYEQYF
>14|TRBV5-1
CASGGGSGANVLTF
>11|TRBV20-1
CSADVGGGYTF
>15|TRBV4-1
CASSQVTSALETQYF
>14|TRBV7-7
CASSSGQGAYEQYF
>15|TRBV4-1
CASSQLQQGAYEQYF
>13|TRBV19
CASSNPGGNEQFF
>16|TRBV7-6
CASSLAGAGRTDTQYF
>15|TRBV27
CASRKWDSNTDTQYF
>13|TRBV7-6
CASSLGRTTEAFF